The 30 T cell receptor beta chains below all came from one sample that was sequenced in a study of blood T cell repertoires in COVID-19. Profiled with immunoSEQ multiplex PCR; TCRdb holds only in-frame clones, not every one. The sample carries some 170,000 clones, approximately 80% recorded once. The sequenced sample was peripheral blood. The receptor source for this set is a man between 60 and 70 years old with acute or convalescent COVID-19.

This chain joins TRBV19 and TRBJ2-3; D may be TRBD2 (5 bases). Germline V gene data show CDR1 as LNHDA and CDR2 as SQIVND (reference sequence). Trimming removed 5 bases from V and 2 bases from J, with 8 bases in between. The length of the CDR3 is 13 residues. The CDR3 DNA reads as TGTGCCAGTAGTCAAGGACTCACAGATACGCAGTATTTT. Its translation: CASSQGLTDTQYF.

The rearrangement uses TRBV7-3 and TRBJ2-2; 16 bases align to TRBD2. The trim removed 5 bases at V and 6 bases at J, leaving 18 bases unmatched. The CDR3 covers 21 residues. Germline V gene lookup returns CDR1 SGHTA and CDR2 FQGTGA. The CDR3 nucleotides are TGTGCCAGCAGCGCCCCGGGATTCGGGACTAGCGGGGGGGCCCCCCCCGGGGAGCTGTTTTTT. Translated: CASSAPGFGTSGGAPPGELFF.

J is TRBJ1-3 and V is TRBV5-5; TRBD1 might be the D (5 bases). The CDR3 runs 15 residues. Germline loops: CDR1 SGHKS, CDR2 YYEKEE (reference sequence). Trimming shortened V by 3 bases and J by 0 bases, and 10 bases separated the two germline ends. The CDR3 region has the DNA TGTGCCAGCAGCTGGCGGACAAACTCTGGAAACACCATATATTTT. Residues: CASSWRTNSGNTIYF.

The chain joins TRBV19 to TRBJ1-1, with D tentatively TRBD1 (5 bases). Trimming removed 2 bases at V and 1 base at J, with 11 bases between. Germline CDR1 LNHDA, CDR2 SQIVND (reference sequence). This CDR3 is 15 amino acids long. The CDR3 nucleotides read TGTGCCAGTAGTATAAAGGGGAGGGGGAACACTGAAGCTTTCTTT. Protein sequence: CASSIKGRGNTEAFF.

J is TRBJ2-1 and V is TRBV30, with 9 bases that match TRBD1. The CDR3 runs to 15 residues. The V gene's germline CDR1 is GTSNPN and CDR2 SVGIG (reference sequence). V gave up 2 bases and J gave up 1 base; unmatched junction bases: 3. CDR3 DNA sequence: TGTGCCTGGAGTCTACAGGGGGCTTCCTACAATGAGCAGTTCTTC. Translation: CAWSLQGASYNEQFF.

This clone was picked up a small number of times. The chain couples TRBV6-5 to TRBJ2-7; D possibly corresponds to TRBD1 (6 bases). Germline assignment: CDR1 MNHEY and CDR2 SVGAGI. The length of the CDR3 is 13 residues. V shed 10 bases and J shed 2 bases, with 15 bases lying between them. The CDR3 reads CATSYYRAYEQYF. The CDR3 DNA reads TGTGCCACCTCTTACTACAGGGCCTACGAGCAGTACTTC.

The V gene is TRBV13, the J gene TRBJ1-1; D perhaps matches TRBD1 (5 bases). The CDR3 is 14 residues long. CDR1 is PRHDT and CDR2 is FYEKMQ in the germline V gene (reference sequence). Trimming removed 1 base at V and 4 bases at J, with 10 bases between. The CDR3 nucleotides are TGTGCCAGCAGCTTAGATTTGGGGGGCACTGAAGCTTTCTTT. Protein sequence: CASSLDLGGTEAFF.

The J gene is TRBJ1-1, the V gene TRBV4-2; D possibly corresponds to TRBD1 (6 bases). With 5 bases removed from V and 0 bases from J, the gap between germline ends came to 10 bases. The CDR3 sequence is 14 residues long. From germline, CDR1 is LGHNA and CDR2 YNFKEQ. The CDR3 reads CASSSTGLNTEAFF. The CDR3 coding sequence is TGTGCCAGCAGCTCGACAGGATTGAACACTGAAGCTTTCTTT.

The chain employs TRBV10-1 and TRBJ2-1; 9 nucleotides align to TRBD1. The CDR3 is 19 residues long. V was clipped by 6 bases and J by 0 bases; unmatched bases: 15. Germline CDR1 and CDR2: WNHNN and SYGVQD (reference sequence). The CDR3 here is CASSRWTGVRPSSYNEQFF. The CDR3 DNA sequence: TGCGCCAGCAGCCGATGGACAGGGGTCCGGCCAAGCTCCTACAATGAGCAGTTCTTC.

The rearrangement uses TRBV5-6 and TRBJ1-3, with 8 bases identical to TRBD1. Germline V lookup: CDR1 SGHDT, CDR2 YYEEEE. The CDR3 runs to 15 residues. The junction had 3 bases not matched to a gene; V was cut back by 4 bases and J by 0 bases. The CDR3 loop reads CASSPGQVSGNTIYF. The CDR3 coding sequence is TGTGCCAGCAGCCCGGGACAGGTCTCTGGAAACACCATATATTTT.

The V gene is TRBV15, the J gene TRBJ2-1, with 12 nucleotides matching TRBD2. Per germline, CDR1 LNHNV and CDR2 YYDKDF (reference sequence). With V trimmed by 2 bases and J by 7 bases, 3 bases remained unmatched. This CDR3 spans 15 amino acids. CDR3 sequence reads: CATSRLAGGLNEQFF. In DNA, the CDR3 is TGTGCCACCAGCAGACTAGCGGGAGGGCTTAATGAGCAGTTCTTC.

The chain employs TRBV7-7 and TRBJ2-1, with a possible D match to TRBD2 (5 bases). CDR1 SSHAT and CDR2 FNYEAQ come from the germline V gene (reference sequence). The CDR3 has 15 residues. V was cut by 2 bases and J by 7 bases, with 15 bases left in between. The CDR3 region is CASSLYNGEENEQFF. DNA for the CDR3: TGTGCCAGCAGCTTATATAACGGGGAAGAAAATGAGCAGTTCTTC.

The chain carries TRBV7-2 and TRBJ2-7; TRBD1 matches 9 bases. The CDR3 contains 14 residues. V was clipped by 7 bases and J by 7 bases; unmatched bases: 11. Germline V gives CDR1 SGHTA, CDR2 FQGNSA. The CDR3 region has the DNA TGTGCCAGCACCTCGACAGGGGGGGCCCGGGAGCAGTACTTC. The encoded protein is CASTSTGGAREQYF.

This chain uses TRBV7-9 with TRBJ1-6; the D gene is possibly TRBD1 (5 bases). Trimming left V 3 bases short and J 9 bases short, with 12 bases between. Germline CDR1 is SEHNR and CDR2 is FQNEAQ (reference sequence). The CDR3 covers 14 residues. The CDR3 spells CASSFMGPFSPLHF. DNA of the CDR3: TGTGCCAGCAGCTTCATGGGGCCCTTTTCACCCCTCCACTTT.

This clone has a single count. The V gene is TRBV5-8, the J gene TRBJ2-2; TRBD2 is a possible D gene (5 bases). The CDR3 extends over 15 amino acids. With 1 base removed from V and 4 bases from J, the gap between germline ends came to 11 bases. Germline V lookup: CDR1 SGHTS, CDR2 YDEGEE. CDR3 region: CASSLSSGGTGELFF. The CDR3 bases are TGTGCCAGCAGCTTGTCCAGTGGAGGCACCGGGGAGCTGTTTTTT. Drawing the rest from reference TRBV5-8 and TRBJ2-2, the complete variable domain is EAGVTQSPTHLIKTRGQQATLRCSPISGHTSVYWYQQALGLGLQFLLWYDEGEERNRGNFPPRFSGRQFPNYSSELNVNALELEDSALYLCASSLSSGGTGELFFGEGSRLTVL.

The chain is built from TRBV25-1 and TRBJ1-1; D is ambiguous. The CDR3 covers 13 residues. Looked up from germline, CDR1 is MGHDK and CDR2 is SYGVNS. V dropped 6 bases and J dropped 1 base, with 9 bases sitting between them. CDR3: CASRVTQNTEAFF. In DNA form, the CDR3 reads TGTGCCAGCAGAGTGACACAGAACACTGAAGCTTTCTTT.

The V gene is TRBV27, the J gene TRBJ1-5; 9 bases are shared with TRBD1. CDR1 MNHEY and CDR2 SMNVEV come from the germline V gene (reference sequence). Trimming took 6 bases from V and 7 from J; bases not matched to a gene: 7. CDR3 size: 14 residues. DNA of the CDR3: TGTGCCAGCAGGCCCGACAGGGGGGACCAGCCCCAGCATTTT. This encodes CASRPDRGDQPQHF.

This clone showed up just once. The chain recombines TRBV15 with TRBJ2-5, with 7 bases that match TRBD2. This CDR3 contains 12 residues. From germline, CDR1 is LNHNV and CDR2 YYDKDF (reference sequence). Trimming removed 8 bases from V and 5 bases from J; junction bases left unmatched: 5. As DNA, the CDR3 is TGTGCCACCCGTGGTAGCGGGGAGACCCAGTACTTC. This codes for CATRGSGETQYF.

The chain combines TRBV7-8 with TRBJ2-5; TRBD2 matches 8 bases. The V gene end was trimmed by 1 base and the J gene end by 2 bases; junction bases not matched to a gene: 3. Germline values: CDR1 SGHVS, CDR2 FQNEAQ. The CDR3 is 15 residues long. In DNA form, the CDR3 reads TGTGCCAGCAGCTTAGGGGCTAGCGGGCAAGAGACCCAGTACTTC. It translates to CASSLGASGQETQYF.

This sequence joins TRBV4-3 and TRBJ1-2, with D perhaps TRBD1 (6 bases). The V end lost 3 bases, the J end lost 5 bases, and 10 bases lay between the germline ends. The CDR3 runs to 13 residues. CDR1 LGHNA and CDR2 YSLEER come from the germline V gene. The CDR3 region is CASSQNQGYGYTF. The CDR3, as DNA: TGCGCCAGCAGCCAGAACCAGGGGTATGGCTACACCTTC.

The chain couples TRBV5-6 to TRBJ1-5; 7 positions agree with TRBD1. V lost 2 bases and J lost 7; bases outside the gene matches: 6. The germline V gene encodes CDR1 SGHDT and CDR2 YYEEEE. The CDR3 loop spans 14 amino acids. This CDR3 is CASSFKGGGQPQHF. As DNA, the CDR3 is TGTGCCAGCAGCTTCAAAGGGGGCGGACAGCCCCAGCATTTT.

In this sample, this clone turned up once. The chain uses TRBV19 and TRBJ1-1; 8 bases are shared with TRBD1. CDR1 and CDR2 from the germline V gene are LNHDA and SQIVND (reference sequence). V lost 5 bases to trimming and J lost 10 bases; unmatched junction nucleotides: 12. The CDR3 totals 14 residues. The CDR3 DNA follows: TGTGCCAGTAGTTATGGGACAGGAGGGATTGGAGCTTTCTTT. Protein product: CASSYGTGGIGAFF.

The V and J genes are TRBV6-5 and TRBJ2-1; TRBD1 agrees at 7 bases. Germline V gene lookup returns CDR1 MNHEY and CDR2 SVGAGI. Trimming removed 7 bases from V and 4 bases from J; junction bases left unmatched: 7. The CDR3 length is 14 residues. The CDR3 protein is CASKTTGLYNEQFF. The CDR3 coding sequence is TGTGCCAGCAAAACGACAGGGCTATACAATGAGCAGTTCTTC.

The DNA for the CDR3 is TGTGCCAGCAGTCCAGGGACTAGCGGATCAGATACGCAGTATTTT. It codes for CASSPGTSGSDTQYF. This chain connects TRBV6-5 to TRBJ2-3, with 11 bases fitting TRBD2. CDR3 length equals 15 residues. Looked up from germline, CDR1 is MNHEY and CDR2 is SVGAGI. The V and J ends lost 5 bases and 4 bases, in that order; junction bases with no gene match: 5.

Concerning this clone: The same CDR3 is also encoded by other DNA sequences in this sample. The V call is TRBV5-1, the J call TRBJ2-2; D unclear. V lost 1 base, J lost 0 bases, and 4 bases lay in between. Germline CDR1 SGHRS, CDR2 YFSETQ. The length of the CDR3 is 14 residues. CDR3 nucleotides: TGCGCCAGCAGCTTGAACTCGAACACCGGGGAGCTGTTTTTT. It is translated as CASSLNSNTGELFF.

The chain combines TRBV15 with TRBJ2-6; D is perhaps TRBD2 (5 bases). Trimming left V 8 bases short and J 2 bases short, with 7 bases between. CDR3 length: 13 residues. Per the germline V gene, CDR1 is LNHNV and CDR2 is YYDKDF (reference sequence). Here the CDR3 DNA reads TGTGCCACCGCGACTACTGGGGCCAACGTCCTGACTTTC. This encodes CATATTGANVLTF. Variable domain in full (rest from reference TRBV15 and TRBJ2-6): DAMVIQNPRYQVTQFGKPVTLSCSQTLNHNVMYWYQQKSSQAPKLLFHYYDKDFNNEADTPDNFQSRRPNTSFCFLDIRSPGLGDTAMYLCATATTGANVLTFGAGSRLTVL.

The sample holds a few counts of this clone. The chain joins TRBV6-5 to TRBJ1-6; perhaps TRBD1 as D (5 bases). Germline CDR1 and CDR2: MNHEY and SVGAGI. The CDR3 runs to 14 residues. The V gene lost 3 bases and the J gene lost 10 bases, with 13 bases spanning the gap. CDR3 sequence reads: CASSYRRGGSPLHF. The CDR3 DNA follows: TGTGCCAGCAGTTATCGTAGGGGAGGATCACCCCTCCACTTT.

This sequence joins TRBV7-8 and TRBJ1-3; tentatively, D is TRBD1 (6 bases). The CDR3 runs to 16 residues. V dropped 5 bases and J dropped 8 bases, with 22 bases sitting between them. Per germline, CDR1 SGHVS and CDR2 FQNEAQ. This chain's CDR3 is CASSHRGTSLEDTIYF. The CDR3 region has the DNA TGTGCCAGCAGCCATAGGGGGACGTCTCTGGAAGACACCATATATTTT.

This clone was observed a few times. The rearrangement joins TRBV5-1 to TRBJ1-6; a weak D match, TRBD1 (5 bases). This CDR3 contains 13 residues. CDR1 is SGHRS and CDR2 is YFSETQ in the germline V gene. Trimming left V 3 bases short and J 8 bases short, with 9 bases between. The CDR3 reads CASSSTTDSPLHF. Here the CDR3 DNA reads TGCGCCAGCAGCTCTACGACAGATTCACCCCTCCACTTT.

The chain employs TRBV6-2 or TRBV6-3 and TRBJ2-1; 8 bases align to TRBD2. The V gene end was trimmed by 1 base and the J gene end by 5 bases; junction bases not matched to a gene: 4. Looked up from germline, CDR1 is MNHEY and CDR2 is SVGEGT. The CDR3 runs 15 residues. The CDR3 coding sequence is TGTGCCAGCAGTTACTTTCGGGAGGGGGACAATGAGCAGTTCTTC. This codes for CASSYFREGDNEQFF.